The clone carrying this T cell receptor beta chain was recorded many times. The record originates from a study of Graves' ophthalmopathy and Graves' hyperthyroidism. The sequenced template was RNA, covering the TCR beta CDR3 region. An opening RT-PCR round employed HTBI primers and preceded a second-round multiplex PCR. One entry per CDR3 protein, called by TCRdb with MiXCR from the multiplex PCR reads. The sample contains about 370,000 distinct CDR3 sequences, about 16% of which appear only once. The CDR3 extends over 14 amino acids. The V gene's germline CDR1 is MNHEY and CDR2 SMNVEV (reference sequence). The junction had 7 bases not matched to a gene; V was cut back by 5 bases and J by 3 bases.

Sequencing input: peripheral blood. V is TRBV27 and J is TRBJ2-7, with TRBD1 identical over 7 bases. This sequence originates from a woman younger than 35 with Graves' ophthalmopathy. DNA of the CDR3: TGTGCCAGCAGTCTACAGGGGAAAATCTACGAGCAGTACTTC. Its translation is CASSLQGKIYEQYF.